This T cell receptor (beta chain) appears in the sequencing data of a study of shared clonotypes between healthy human individuals. The wider study: There were three CD4 naive, three CD4 memory, two CD8 naive and one CD8 memory plates per donor. Study-wide points: Relative to clonotypes present in all four donors, those not shared had lower generation probabilities.

CDR3 length equals 15 residues. From germline, CDR1 is SGHVS and CDR2 FNYEAQ. V was trimmed by 1 base and J by 6 bases, leaving 13 bases between them. This clone was detected only a few times. What it recognizes is unknown. An approximately 220 ng quantity of DNA, some 30,000 T cell genomes, went into the sorted-subset replicate PCRs. Produced via immunoSEQ multiplex PCR; TCRdb's table is partial and in-frame only. The sample has some 900,000 clones; over 75% are singletons. The rearrangement joins TRBV7-6 to TRBJ1-5; D gene uncertain. Source material: memory CD4+ T cells sorted from blood. Noted subset: CD45RA-negative fraction. This receptor was identified in a man between 18 and 29 years old in good health. As DNA, the CDR3 is TGTGCCAGCAGCTTAGGCACAGCCTCAGGTCAGCCCCAGCATTTT. This codes for CASSLGTASGQPQHF.